These 5 T cell receptor beta chains came from one sample sequenced in a study of radiotherapy plus CTLA-4 blockade in lung cancer (dated by TCRdb to between 2018 and 2020). The method behind the library was the immunoSEQ multiplex PCR assay. TCRdb re-hosts the immuneACCESS table, in-frame sequences only. Its copies lack some clones; in the studies checked, an unresolved V gene accounts for under half of them, and the cause for the rest is not known. The sample table lists 52,000 or so clones, around 80% of them with a count of one. The ten largest account for roughly 3.5% of the sample. Specimen: peripheral blood, collected from a patient treated with radiotherapy plus ipilimumab. These receptors all come from a human donor with non-small cell lung cancer who had a partial response to radiotherapy plus ipilimumab.

The CDR3 sequence is CASSQDKGATSYEQYF. CDR3 DNA: TGCGCCAGCAGCCAAGATAAGGGGGCTACGTCCTACGAGCAGTACTTC. The rearrangement uses TRBV4-1 and TRBJ2-7; TRBD1 aligns across 7 bases. J was trimmed by 1 base and V by 0 bases; bases with no gene match: 6. Germline-derived CDR1 and CDR2 are MGHRA and YSYEKL. This CDR3 comprises 16 residues.

The gene calls are TRBV5-4 and TRBJ1-1; D is undetermined. V lost 1 base, J lost 3 bases, and 7 bases lay in between. CDR1 and CDR2 (germline): SGHNT, YYREEE (reference sequence). The CDR3 loop spans 13 amino acids. This CDR3 is CASSLSSDTEAFF. The CDR3 DNA is TGTGCCAGCAGCTTGTCGTCGGACACTGAAGCTTTCTTT.

V gene TRBV5-1 combines with J gene TRBJ2-3, with 11 positions matching TRBD1. The germline V gene has CDR1 SGHRS and CDR2 YFSETQ. J gave up 0 bases and V 4 bases, and 19 bases lay outside the gene matches. The CDR3 sequence is 21 residues long. The CDR3 DNA reads as TGCGCCAGCAGCCCCGGCGGGGGGGACAGGGGGAAACCAACTAGCACAGATACGCAGTATTTT. It specifies CASSPGGGDRGKPTSTDTQYF.

The chain couples TRBV4-1 to TRBJ2-1; 11 positions agree with TRBD2. Germline trimming cut 0 bases from V and 0 bases from J; bases unmatched to any gene: 7. The CDR3 covers 19 residues. The germline gives CDR1 MGHRA, CDR2 YSYEKL. The CDR3 nucleotides read TGCGCCAGCAGCCAAGAGGCTAGCGGGGGGTTCAGCTCCTACAATGAGCAGTTCTTC. This gives the protein CASSQEASGGFSSYNEQFF.

This chain uses TRBV19 with TRBJ1-2; D call uncertain. Trimming removed 7 bases at V and 1 base at J, with 7 bases between. The CDR3 sequence is 12 residues long. The germline V gene encodes CDR1 LNHDA and CDR2 SQIVND (reference sequence). As DNA, the CDR3 is TGTGCCAGTAACACCAATAACTATGGCTACACCTTC. It codes for CASNTNNYGYTF.